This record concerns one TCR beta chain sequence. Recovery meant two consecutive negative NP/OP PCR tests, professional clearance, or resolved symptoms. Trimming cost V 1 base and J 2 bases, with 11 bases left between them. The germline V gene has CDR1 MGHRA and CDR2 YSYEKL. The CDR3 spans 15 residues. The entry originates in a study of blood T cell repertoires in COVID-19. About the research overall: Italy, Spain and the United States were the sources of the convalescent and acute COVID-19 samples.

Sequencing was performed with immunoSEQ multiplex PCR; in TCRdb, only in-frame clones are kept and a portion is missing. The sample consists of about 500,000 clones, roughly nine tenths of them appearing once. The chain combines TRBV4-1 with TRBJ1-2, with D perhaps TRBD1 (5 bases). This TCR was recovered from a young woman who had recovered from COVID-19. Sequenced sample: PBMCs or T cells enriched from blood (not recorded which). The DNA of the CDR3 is TGCGCCAGCAGCCAAGTAGCCGGGGGAAACTATGGCTACACCTTC. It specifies CASSQVAGGNYGYTF.